The 26 T cell receptor beta chains below all came from one sample that was sequenced in a study of human T cells and chemical hapten exposure. Time point meaning: patch test 1, 2 weeks after DPC sensitization. Treatment given: therapeutic diphenylcyclopropenone sensitization with weekly scalp DPC. Each CDR3 protein is one row after TCRdb ran MiXCR on the RACE reads. Of 370,000 or so distinct CDR3 sequences in the sample, roughly 5% were seen once. Source: whole blood, taken in connection with sensitization to the hapten diphenylcyclopropenone (DPC). These receptors were taken from a woman aged 45 to 65 with alopecia areata. Some clones in this sample may be carry-over from other donors' samples.

Many counts were recorded for this clonotype. The chain employs TRBV27 and TRBJ2-7, with D perhaps assigned TRBD1 or TRBD2 (5 bases each). Germline V gene sequence: CDR1 MNHEY, CDR2 SMNVEV (reference sequence). The CDR3 is made up of 14 amino acids. V dropped 4 bases and J dropped 3 bases, with 13 bases sitting between them. The DNA for the CDR3 is TGTGCCAGCAGTTCAACAGGAGAGGGCTACGAGCAGTACTTC. Protein product: CASSSTGEGYEQYF.

This clonotype was observed a handful of times. The chain is built from TRBV6-5 and TRBJ1-1; perhaps TRBD1 as D (5 bases). CDR1 and CDR2 (germline): MNHEY, SVGAGI. The length of the CDR3 is 15 residues. The ends were cut back, 5 bases at V and 0 bases at J, with 13 bases in the middle. The CDR3 coding sequence is TGTGCCAGCAGTGATACGACAGAACTGAACACTGAAGCTTTCTTT. Its protein is CASSDTTELNTEAFF.

This clonotype was seen at least ten times. This chain uses TRBV4-2 with TRBJ1-1; the D is unclear. The V end was cut by 2 bases, the J end by 3 bases, with 10 bases between. Germline V lookup: CDR1 LGHNA, CDR2 YNFKEQ. This CDR3 contains 14 residues. CDR3 sequence: CASSQLEGHTEAFF. The CDR3 nucleotides are TGTGCCAGCAGCCAACTTGAGGGTCACACTGAAGCTTTCTTT.

The chain joins TRBV7-2 to TRBJ2-7; TRBD2 matches 11 bases. Germline CDR1 is SGHTA and CDR2 is FQGNSA. Germline trimming cut 5 bases from V and 2 bases from J; bases unmatched to any gene: 2. CDR3 length: 14 residues. CDR3 sequence reads: CASSGTSGTYEQYF. Here the CDR3 DNA reads TGTGCCAGCAGCGGGACTAGCGGCACCTACGAGCAGTACTTC.

With regard to this clonotype: This may arise from a read error, as a much more abundant clone is one base away. The V and J genes are TRBV12-3 or TRBV12-4 and TRBJ1-3; D may be TRBD1 (6 bases). V lost 5 bases, J lost 3 bases, and 14 bases lay in between. The CDR3 loop spans 15 amino acids. The CDR3 is CASSRQVNFGNTIYF. For the CDR3, the DNA is TGTGCCAGCAGTCGACAGGTCAACTTTGGAAACACCATATATTTT.

Regarding this clonotype: This may stem from a read error, because a much larger clone lies one nucleotide away. V usage is TRBV6-5 and J usage is TRBJ2-4; TRBD2 aligns across 10 bases. Germline lookup yields CDR1 MNHEY and CDR2 SVGAGI. CDR3 size: 15 residues. V shed 6 bases and J 4 bases; nucleotides not matched to a gene: 6. DNA for the CDR3: TGTGCCAGCAGCAATAGCGGGGGGTCAAAAAACATTCAGTACTTC. This encodes CASSNSGGSKNIQYF.

In its sample, this clonotype was seen a few times. The chain recombines TRBV6-2 or TRBV6-3 with TRBJ2-7; TRBD2 agrees at 8 bases. The V gene end was trimmed by 0 bases and the J gene end by 3 bases; junction bases not matched to a gene: 13. Germline V CDR1 and CDR2: MNHEY, SVGEGT. The CDR3 spans 18 residues. The CDR3 sequence is CASSYSISSGRAFYEQYF. The CDR3 region has the DNA TGTGCCAGCAGTTACTCGATATCTAGCGGGCGAGCCTTCTACGAGCAGTACTTC.

This clonotype was found a few times. This chain links TRBV28 with TRBJ1-1; 7 bases align to TRBD1. Germline CDR1 and CDR2: MDHEN and SYDVKM. With 6 bases clipped from V and 11 bases from J, the junction kept 12 bases outside the gene matches. The CDR3 is 13 amino acids. CDR3 bases: TGTGCCAGCAGCCCCCAAAGGGGGGACAGCGCTTTCTTT. Its translation is CASSPQRGDSAFF.

This clonotype has only a few counts. V gene TRBV6-2 or TRBV6-3 combines with J gene TRBJ2-5; D remains unclear. Trimming removed 4 bases from V and 5 bases from J, with 14 bases in between. CDR1 is MNHEY, CDR2 SVGEGT, per germline. This CDR3 contains 14 residues. CDR3 protein: CASSWRLVRETQYF. Here the CDR3 DNA reads TGTGCCAGCAGTTGGAGACTTGTCCGGGAGACCCAGTACTTC.

This clonotype was counted between two and nine times. V and J are TRBV7-2 and TRBJ1-2; D uncertain. CDR3 length: 14 residues. V lost 3 bases to trimming and J lost 4 bases, with 12 bases between them. Germline assignment: CDR1 SGHTA and CDR2 FQGNSA. The CDR3 sequence: CASSFTDGPYGYTF. CDR3 DNA sequence: TGTGCCAGCAGCTTCACGGACGGACCCTATGGCTACACCTTC.

This clonotype appeared many times. The chain couples TRBV6-1 to TRBJ2-3, with no clear D. The CDR3 loop spans 15 amino acids. The V and J ends lost 1 base and 0 bases respectively, with 8 bases between them. In germline, CDR1 is MNHNS, CDR2 SASEGT. CDR3 region: CASSEGTHSTDTQYF. CDR3 DNA sequence: TGTGCCAGCAGTGAAGGGACCCACAGCACAGATACGCAGTATTTT.

This clonotype was picked up a small number of times. The chain employs TRBV29-1 and TRBJ1-1; possible D gene TRBD1, 6 bases. The CDR3 length is 21 residues. Per the germline V gene, CDR1 is SQVTM and CDR2 is ANQGSEA. Trimming took off 3 bases at V and 4 bases at J, with 36 bases between the two ends. The CDR3 DNA follows: TGCAGCGTTGAGAGCCGGCGGATGCCCGGGGGCCTAGAACGGGTGAGCACTGAAGCTTTCTTT. Encoded protein: CSVESRRMPGGLERVSTEAFF.

In its sample, this clonotype was seen a few times. This sequence joins TRBV30 and TRBJ2-2; D gene ambiguous. This CDR3 comprises 12 residues. Germline V gene data show CDR1 as GTSNPN and CDR2 as SVGIG (reference sequence). Between the trimmed V and J ends, which lost 0 bases and 8 bases, there was a span of 7 bases. The CDR3 coding sequence is TGTGCCTGGAGTGTACATCGGGGGGAGCTGTTTTTT. It translates to CAWSVHRGELFF.

This clonotype was picked up many times. This chain joins TRBV11-2 and TRBJ2-2; D unclear. Germline loops: CDR1 SGHAT, CDR2 FQNNGV. V dropped 0 bases and J dropped 8 bases, with 7 bases sitting between them. CDR3 length equals 13 residues. DNA of the CDR3: TGTGCCAGCAGCTTAGATCTGGGGGGGGAGCTGTTTTTT. As protein: CASSLDLGGELFF.

This clonotype has a handful of counts. The chain links TRBV28 to TRBJ2-1, with D maybe TRBD1 (6 bases). The CDR3 is 13 amino acids. V was shortened by 10 bases and J by 0 bases, with 10 bases between the two germline ends. The germline gives CDR1 MDHEN, CDR2 SYDVKM. The chain's CDR3 is CATGTLSYNEQFF. The CDR3 nucleotides are TGTGCCACCGGGACACTCTCCTACAATGAGCAGTTCTTC.

This clonotype was recorded at least ten times. The V gene is TRBV7-2, the J gene TRBJ2-1; D might be TRBD2 (6 bases). The CDR3 has 16 amino acids. The germline V gene has CDR1 SGHTA and CDR2 FQGNSA. Trimming left V 5 bases short and J 3 bases short, with 17 bases between. The CDR3 nucleotides are TGTGCCAGCAGCGTATCCGGGACTGGAAGCTACAATGAGCAGTTCTTC. Protein product: CASSVSGTGSYNEQFF.

The V and J genes are TRBV3-1 and TRBJ2-3; the match to TRBD2 covers 10 bases. Germline CDR1 and CDR2: LGHDT and YNNKEL (reference sequence). The ends lost 0 bases at V and 5 bases at J; junction bases unmatched: 5. The CDR3 loop spans 16 amino acids. CDR3 sequence (DNA): TGTGCCAGCAGCCAAGATCAGCGGGGGGGCCGAGATACGCAGTATTTT. Translated: CASSQDQRGGRDTQYF.

This clonotype was seen a handful of times. V usage is TRBV11-2 and J usage is TRBJ1-2; 7 bases fit TRBD1. CDR3 length equals 16 residues. J gave up 5 bases and V 5 bases, and 14 bases lay outside the gene matches. The germline V gene encodes CDR1 SGHAT and CDR2 FQNNGV. Here the CDR3 reads CASSLNPGQSLYGYTF. The CDR3 DNA reads TGTGCCAGCAGCCTCAACCCGGGACAGAGCTTATATGGCTACACCTTC.

This clonotype was detected a few times. The chain employs TRBV6-2 or TRBV6-3 and TRBJ2-7, with 10 bases aligning to TRBD2. Germline assignment: CDR1 MNHEY and CDR2 SVGEGT. The CDR3 loop spans 13 amino acids. J was trimmed by 7 bases and V by 5 bases; bases with no gene match: 5. CDR3 region: CASSQSGRVEQYF. CDR3 sequence (DNA): TGTGCCAGCAGTCAAAGCGGGAGGGTTGAGCAGTACTTC.

In nucleotides, the CDR3 is TGTGCCTGGAGTACGGGGTTCCGTGGGGCCAACGTCCTGACTTTC. Amino acid sequence: CAWSTGFRGANVLTF. The chain recombines TRBV30 with TRBJ2-6; tentatively, D is TRBD2 (5 bases). This CDR3 is built from 15 residues. V shed 2 bases and J shed 3 bases, with 11 bases lying between them. Germline CDR1 reads GTSNPN; CDR2 reads SVGIG (reference sequence).

This clonotype was seen many times. V gene TRBV15 combines with J gene TRBJ1-2, with 8 positions matching TRBD1. V was clipped by 1 base and J by 8 bases; unmatched bases: 6. Germline V gene sequence: CDR1 LNHNV, CDR2 YYDKDF (reference sequence). The CDR3 is made up of 14 amino acids. The CDR3: CATSRGQGSGGYTF. The CDR3 DNA sequence: TGTGCCACCAGCAGAGGACAGGGGTCGGGCGGCTACACCTTC.

The chain combines TRBV2 with TRBJ2-3; D uncertain. V was trimmed by 8 bases and J by 6 bases, leaving 12 bases between them. Germline loops: CDR1 SNHLY, CDR2 FYNNEI. The CDR3 covers 12 residues. CDR3 amino acids: CASRVSRDTQYF. CDR3 nucleotides: TGTGCCAGCCGTGTCTCACGGGATACGCAGTATTTT.

This clonotype turned up a few times. This chain links TRBV20-1 with TRBJ2-5; D uncertain. This CDR3 spans 14 amino acids. Germline CDR1 reads DFQATT; CDR2 reads SNEGSKA (reference sequence). With 5 bases removed from V and 5 bases from J, the gap between germline ends came to 18 bases. The CDR3 is CSAYLETGWETQYF. The CDR3 coding sequence is TGCAGTGCTTACTTGGAGACTGGGTGGGAGACCCAGTACTTC.

This clonotype was recorded many times. The V call is TRBV6-5, the J call TRBJ2-2; D possibly corresponds to TRBD2 (7 bases). From germline, CDR1 is MNHEY and CDR2 SVGAGI. The CDR3 loop spans 15 amino acids. Trimming removed 0 bases at V and 6 bases at J, with 11 bases between. The CDR3 DNA follows: TGTGCCAGCAGTTACTCGGGGGGGCCGGCCGGGGAGCTGTTTTTT. Its protein product is CASSYSGGPAGELFF.

This clonotype was observed at least ten times. The V and J genes are TRBV5-1 and TRBJ2-3; TRBD2 aligns across 12 bases. CDR1 is SGHRS and CDR2 is YFSETQ in the germline V gene. The CDR3 covers 14 residues. The V gene end was trimmed by 3 bases and the J gene end by 5 bases; junction bases not matched to a gene: 1. Here the CDR3 DNA reads TGCGCCAGCAGCTCGACTAGCGGGGGAGATACGCAGTATTTT. It codes for CASSSTSGGDTQYF.

This clonotype appeared many times. The V call is TRBV12-3 or TRBV12-4, the J call TRBJ1-5, with 9 nucleotides matching TRBD1. The CDR3 has 15 residues. V gave up 4 bases and J gave up 4 bases; unmatched junction bases: 5. CDR3 region: CASSYGTGINQPQHF. The DNA of the CDR3 is TGTGCCAGCAGTTACGGGACAGGGATTAATCAGCCCCAGCATTTT.